The 24 T cell receptor beta chains in this list originate from one sample, sequenced in a study of shared clonotypes between healthy human individuals. The data were produced by immunoSEQ multiplex PCR, yet TCRdb's version contains in-frame clones alone and is incomplete. The sample includes fewer than 650,000 clones, 76% of them seen just once. Sequenced sample: PBMCs. All receptors come from a woman aged 40 to 50 in good health. Some clones in this sample may be carry-over from other donors' samples.

CDR3 nucleotide sequence: TGCGCCAGCAGTGCGGCGGCTAATCAGCCCCAGCATTTT. It codes for CASSAAANQPQHF. This chain connects TRBV10-1 to TRBJ1-5; D is ambiguous. V dropped 4 bases and J dropped 4 bases, with 8 bases sitting between them. The germline CDR1 and CDR2 sequences are WNHNN and SYGVQD (reference sequence). The CDR3 is 13 residues long.

This clone is a singleton in its sample. V gene TRBV7-9 combines with J gene TRBJ2-7; no clear D gene. The CDR3 covers 12 residues. With 5 bases removed from V and 3 bases from J, the gap between germline ends came to 8 bases. Germline lookup yields CDR1 SEHNR and CDR2 FQNEAQ (reference sequence). In nucleotides, the CDR3 is TGTGCCAGCAGCCCGATGAACTACGAGCAGTACTTC. This encodes CASSPMNYEQYF.

To note about this clone: At one boundary the junction diverges from the germline segment, which might be a read error. In the same sample, other DNA sequences code for this CDR3. V usage is TRBV19 and J usage is TRBJ1-1; D gene uncertain. From germline, CDR1 is LNHDA and CDR2 SQIVND (reference sequence). This CDR3 contains 12 residues. The CDR3 region is CASSIVRSEAFF. Here the CDR3 DNA reads TGTGCCAGTAGTATAGTCCGATCTGAAGCTTTCTTC.

The chain joins TRBV4-3 to TRBJ2-4, with 11 bases matching TRBD1. With 5 bases clipped from V and 0 bases from J, the junction kept 3 bases outside the gene matches. This CDR3 contains 16 residues. The germline V gene has CDR1 LGHNA and CDR2 YSLEER. In nucleotides, the CDR3 is TGCGCCAGCAGCGTCGGGACAGGGGGAGCCAAAAACATTCAGTACTTC. Protein sequence: CASSVGTGGAKNIQYF.

This clone has at least ten counts. Different DNA sequences within this sample yield the same CDR3. V gene TRBV7-9 combines with J gene TRBJ1-5, with 8 bases matching TRBD1. V trimming: 1 base; J trimming: 4 bases; junction bases outside the gene matches: 0. Germline V CDR1 and CDR2: SEHNR, FQNEAQ (reference sequence). The CDR3 sequence is 14 residues long. CDR3 sequence: CASSLGTGNQPQHF. The CDR3 region has the DNA TGTGCCAGCAGCTTAGGGACAGGGAATCAGCCCCAGCATTTT. Looking up the rest from reference TRBV7-9 and TRBJ1-5 gives the full variable domain: DTGVSQNPRHKITKRGQNVTFRCDPISEHNRLYWYRQTLGQGPEFLTYFQNEAQLEKSRLLSDRFSAERPKGSFSTLEIQRTEQGDSAMYLCASSLGTGNQPQHFGDGTRLSIL.

For this clone: This likely traces to a read error, being one base from a far larger clone. CDR3 in DNA: TGTGCCACCAGCAGAGACAGGGATTGGGGAGCGGGATCACATCGGTACGAGCAGTACTTC. This sequence encodes CATSRDRDWGAGSHRYEQYF. V and J are TRBV15 and TRBJ2-5; 7 bases map to TRBD2. The J call could be wrong; TRBJ2-7 is a better fit for the DNA end. The CDR3 consists of 20 residues. Germline loops: CDR1 LNHNV, CDR2 YYDKDF (reference sequence).

The CDR3 sequence: CASSMGTGESGANVLTF. CDR3 in DNA: TGTGCCAGCAGTATGGGGACAGGGGAATCTGGGGCCAACGTCCTGACTTTC. The V call is TRBV2, the J call TRBJ2-6; TRBD1 agrees at 10 bases. After removal of 5 bases from V and 1 base from J, the junction contained 5 bases not matched to a gene. This CDR3 contains 17 residues. Germline values: CDR1 SNHLY, CDR2 FYNNEI.

J is TRBJ2-2 and V is TRBV5-1; D unresolved. Germline lookup yields CDR1 SGHRS and CDR2 YFSETQ. V was cut by 5 bases and J by 1 base, with 9 bases left in between. The length of the CDR3 is 14 residues. CDR3 bases: TGCGCCAGCAGAAGAACCCAGAACACCGGGGAGCTGTTTTTT. It specifies CASRRTQNTGELFF.

The genes are TRBV4-3 and TRBJ2-7; D is undetermined. Germline V gene sequence: CDR1 LGHNA, CDR2 YSLEER. V lost 0 bases and J lost 0, with 6 bases in between. The CDR3 length is 14 residues. CDR3 protein: CASSQEVFSYEQYF. The CDR3 DNA sequence: TGCGCCAGCAGCCAAGAGGTTTTCTCCTACGAGCAGTACTTC.

This chain's CDR3 is CASSQDWVLERGANVLTF. Written as DNA, the CDR3 is TGCGCCAGCAGCCAAGATTGGGTACTAGAGCGGGGGGCCAACGTCCTGACTTTC. V gene TRBV4-1 combines with J gene TRBJ2-6; D is possibly TRBD2 (5 bases). CDR3 size: 18 residues. With 0 bases removed from V and 4 bases from J, the gap between germline ends came to 16 bases. Germline V gene sequence: CDR1 MGHRA, CDR2 YSYEKL.

The chain links TRBV5-1 to TRBJ1-5, with 7 bases fitting TRBD1. CDR1 SGHRS and CDR2 YFSETQ come from the germline V gene. V lost 4 bases and J lost 4; bases outside the gene matches: 5. CDR3 length equals 14 residues. CDR3: CASSTGQLNQPQHF. Written as DNA, the CDR3 is TGCGCCAGCAGCACGGGACAGCTAAATCAGCCCCAGCATTTT.

This chain joins TRBV19 and TRBJ1-1; possibly TRBD1 for D (6 bases). Germline V gene lookup returns CDR1 LNHDA and CDR2 SQIVND (reference sequence). This CDR3 spans 16 amino acids. Trimming removed 5 bases at V and 0 bases at J, with 16 bases between. Written as DNA, the CDR3 is TGTGCCAGTAGTCCCCCGACAGGTAACATGAACACTGAAGCTTTCTTT. It yields the protein CASSPPTGNMNTEAFF. The full variable domain, its missing parts supplied by reference TRBV19 and TRBJ1-1, is DGGITQSPKYLFRKEGQNVTLSCEQNLNHDAMYWYRQDPGQGLRLIYYSQIVNDFQKGDIAEGYSVSREKKESFPLTVTSAQKNPTAFYLCASSPPTGNMNTEAFFGQGTRLTVV.

V is TRBV7-8 and J is TRBJ2-7, with D tentatively TRBD2 (5 bases). The CDR3 totals 14 residues. V was shortened by 5 bases and J by 4 bases, with 15 bases between the two germline ends. The germline V gene has CDR1 SGHVS and CDR2 FQNEAQ. The CDR3 sequence is CASSPTTRAYEQYF. For the CDR3, the DNA is TGTGCCAGCAGCCCTACTACTAGAGCGTACGAGCAGTACTTC.

The chain recombines TRBV5-1 with TRBJ1-1; D uncertain. Per the germline V gene, CDR1 is SGHRS and CDR2 is YFSETQ. The V end lost 1 base, the J end lost 3 bases, and 10 bases lay between the germline ends. The CDR3 consists of 14 residues. In DNA, the CDR3 is TGCGCCAGCAGCTTGTCCAACACCTACACTGAAGCTTTCTTT. As protein: CASSLSNTYTEAFF. Based on the CDR3 plus reference TRBV5-1 and TRBJ1-1, the full variable domain is KAGVTQTPRYLIKTRGQQVTLSCSPISGHRSVSWYQQTPGQGLQFLFEYFSETQRNKGNFPGRFSGRQFSNSRSEMNVSTLELGDSALYLCASSLSNTYTEAFFGQGTRLTVV.

The V and J genes are TRBV7-3 and TRBJ2-2; D perhaps matches TRBD1 (6 bases). The germline V and J ends were trimmed by 5 bases and 5 bases, with 12 bases remaining between them. The CDR3 length is 14 residues. In germline, CDR1 is SGHTA, CDR2 FQGTGA. CDR3 in amino acids: CASSRFQGTGELFF. Here the CDR3 DNA reads TGTGCCAGCAGCAGATTTCAGGGGACCGGGGAGCTGTTTTTT. Drawing the rest from reference TRBV7-3 and TRBJ2-2, the complete variable domain is GAGVSQTPSNKVTEKGKYVELRCDPISGHTALYWYRQSLGQGPEFLIYFQGTGAADDSGLPNDRFFAVRPEGSVSTLKIQRTERGDSAVYLCASSRFQGTGELFFGEGSRLTVL.

The V and J genes are TRBV5-6 and TRBJ2-3; no clear D. The CDR3 has 14 amino acids. Deletions cut 2 bases from V and 2 bases from J, with 9 bases between. Germline V gene data show CDR1 as SGHDT and CDR2 as YYEEEE. The CDR3 sequence is CASSFGRYTDTQYF. As DNA, the CDR3 is TGTGCCAGCAGCTTTGGACGGTACACAGATACGCAGTATTTT.

The chain couples TRBV2 to TRBJ1-2; no reliable D call. The CDR3 loop spans 15 amino acids. V shed 4 bases and J shed 8 bases, with 20 bases lying between them. Germline V lookup: CDR1 SNHLY, CDR2 FYNNEI. The CDR3: CASSVAGGHLRGYTF. CDR3 coding DNA: TGTGCCAGCAGTGTCGCGGGAGGCCACCTACGGGGCTACACCTTC.

The chain is built from TRBV9 and TRBJ2-2; D call uncertain. The CDR3 length is 15 residues. The germline V gene encodes CDR1 SGDLS and CDR2 YYNGEE. Deletions cut 3 bases from V and 0 bases from J, with 9 bases between. The CDR3 sequence is CASSAQNSNTGELFF. In nucleotides, the CDR3 is TGTGCCAGCAGCGCCCAGAACTCGAACACCGGGGAGCTGTTTTTT.

The gene calls are TRBV5-1 and TRBJ2-1; perhaps TRBD1 as D (5 bases). The CDR3 extends over 16 amino acids. The germline CDR1 and CDR2 sequences are SGHRS and YFSETQ. The V gene lost 4 bases and the J gene lost 0 bases, with 14 bases spanning the gap. The CDR3 nucleotides read TGCGCCAGCAGCCAAGGGGTTAAAAGCTCCTACAATGAGCAGTTCTTC. As protein: CASSQGVKSSYNEQFF.

The CDR3 region is CASSLVRGAGADEQFF. CDR3 in DNA: TGCGCCAGCAGCTTGGTCCGGGGGGCAGGTGCAGATGAGCAGTTCTTC. This rearrangement joins TRBV5-1 to TRBJ2-1, with D tentatively TRBD2 (7 bases). The V and J ends lost 0 bases and 8 bases respectively, with 18 bases between them. This CDR3 contains 16 residues. Germline CDR1 SGHRS, CDR2 YFSETQ.

CDR3 amino acids: CASSLGLAGASYEQYF. In nucleotides, the CDR3 is TGTGCCAGCAGTTTGGGACTAGCGGGGGCCTCCTACGAGCAGTACTTC. The chain employs TRBV28 and TRBJ2-7; the match to TRBD2 covers 14 bases. The CDR3 runs 16 residues. Germline V gene lookup returns CDR1 MDHEN and CDR2 SYDVKM. The J segment lost 0 bases and the V segment lost 3 bases, leaving 1 base of the junction unmatched.

V is TRBV5-5 and J is TRBJ2-7; D ambiguous. The CDR3 consists of 14 residues. The V gene's germline CDR1 is SGHKS and CDR2 YYEKEE (reference sequence). V was trimmed by 2 bases and J by 0 bases, leaving 9 bases between them. CDR3 coding DNA: TGTGCCAGCAGCTTTTTGGCTGGCTCCTACGAGCAGTACTTC. This encodes CASSFLAGSYEQYF. The full variable domain, in which reference TRBV5-5 and TRBJ2-7 provide the parts outside the CDR3, is DAGVTQSPTHLIKTRGQQVTLRCSPISGHKSVSWYQQVLGQGPQFIFQYYEKEERGRGNFPDRFSARQFPNYSSELNVNALLLGDSALYLCASSFLAGSYEQYFGPGTRLTVT.

The chain joins TRBV2 to TRBJ1-3; D not certain. The CDR3 consists of 13 residues. Trimming shortened V by 1 base and J by 4 bases, and 5 bases separated the two germline ends. Germline assignment: CDR1 SNHLY and CDR2 FYNNEI. CDR3 coding DNA: TGTGCCAGCAGTGAAGTCAGCGGAAACACCATATATTTT. Its protein is CASSEVSGNTIYF.

This chain uses TRBV18 with TRBJ2-1; maybe TRBD1 (5 bases). The CDR3 has 13 residues. The V gene's germline CDR1 is KGHSH and CDR2 LQKENI. V lost 2 bases and J 7 bases, leaving 9 bases between the germline ends. The CDR3 sequence: CASSPRGLNEQFF. The CDR3, as DNA: TGTGCCAGCTCACCAAGGGGCCTGAATGAGCAGTTCTTC.